These 27 T cell receptor beta chains originate from one sample sequenced in a study of blood T cell repertoires in COVID-19. Sequenced by immunoSEQ multiplex PCR; TCRdb stores in-frame clones only, minus some. Seen here are about 64,000 clones, approximately 90% observed once, and the top ten hold less than 9.5%. The material sequenced was peripheral blood. These receptor sequences come from an elderly woman with active COVID-19.

CDR3 nucleotide sequence: TGTGCCAGCAGCTTAGGGGGACTAGCTTACAATGAGCAGTTCTTC. Protein: CASSLGGLAYNEQFF. The chain has TRBV7-8 and TRBJ2-1; 9 bases align to TRBD2. This CDR3 has 15 residues. Germline CDR1 SGHVS, CDR2 FQNEAQ. V trimming: 1 base; J trimming: 4 bases; junction bases outside the gene matches: 2.

The sample holds one count of this clone. The V call is TRBV27, the J call TRBJ2-7; TRBD2 aligns across 10 bases. This CDR3 contains 15 residues. CDR1 is MNHEY and CDR2 is SMNVEV in the germline V gene (reference sequence). After removal of 5 bases from V and 2 bases from J, the junction contained 6 bases not matched to a gene. The CDR3 is CASSPRSGRTYEQYF. In DNA form, the CDR3 reads TGTGCCAGCAGTCCCCGTAGCGGGAGGACCTACGAGCAGTACTTC.

The chain combines TRBV7-9 with TRBJ1-2, with 11 positions matching TRBD1. This CDR3 has 15 residues. With 4 bases clipped from V and 0 bases from J, the junction kept 1 base outside the gene matches. Germline V gives CDR1 SEHNR, CDR2 FQNEAQ (reference sequence). CDR3 loop: CASSSGQGANYGYTF. DNA for the CDR3: TGTGCCAGCAGCTCGGGACAGGGGGCTAACTATGGCTACACCTTC.

V gene TRBV18 combines with J gene TRBJ1-4; no clear D. CDR3 size: 15 residues. Trimming removed 2 bases at V and 4 bases at J, with 11 bases between. Germline loops: CDR1 KGHSH, CDR2 LQKENI. CDR3 in amino acids: CASSPGRELNEKLFF. The CDR3, as DNA: TGTGCCAGCTCACCAGGACGGGAACTTAATGAAAAACTGTTTTTT.

The rearrangement joins TRBV6-6 to TRBJ2-1, with 7 bases that match TRBD1. V gave up 7 bases and J gave up 6 bases; unmatched junction bases: 6. Germline CDR1 reads MNHNY; CDR2 reads SVGAGI (reference sequence). The CDR3 sequence is 13 residues long. The CDR3 protein is CASKTGVFNEQFF. In DNA form, the CDR3 reads TGTGCCAGCAAAACAGGGGTGTTCAATGAGCAGTTCTTC.

The chain employs TRBV5-4 and TRBJ2-5; 7 nucleotides align to TRBD2. The CDR3 runs to 16 residues. The germline CDR1 and CDR2 sequences are SGHNT and YYREEE (reference sequence). V shed 3 bases and J 5 bases; nucleotides not matched to a gene: 13. The CDR3 DNA reads TGTGCCAGCAGCTCCCCCGGAGAGCGGGGTGGGGAGACCCAGTACTTC. It translates to CASSSPGERGGETQYF.

V is TRBV5-6 and J is TRBJ1-1; 8 bases map to TRBD1. Germline loops: CDR1 SGHDT, CDR2 YYEEEE. The CDR3 extends over 16 amino acids. With V trimmed by 2 bases and J by 2 bases, 8 bases remained unmatched. Here the CDR3 reads CASSFPPGGVNTEAFF. DNA of the CDR3: TGTGCCAGCAGCTTCCCTCCAGGGGGCGTCAACACTGAAGCTTTCTTT.

V is TRBV10-3 and J is TRBJ2-2; 9 bases align to TRBD1. The V segment lost 9 bases and the J segment 7 bases; nucleotides outside the gene matches: 9. The CDR3 sequence is 14 residues long. Germline lookup yields CDR1 ENHRY and CDR2 SYGVKD. The CDR3 here is CAIRQGDSIGELFF. CDR3 sequence (DNA): TGTGCCATTAGACAGGGGGATTCGATCGGGGAGCTGTTTTTT.

This chain uses TRBV29-1 with TRBJ2-3; D perhaps matches TRBD2 (7 bases). V lost 0 bases to trimming and J lost 4 bases, with 11 bases between them. The CDR3 runs to 14 residues. Germline assignment: CDR1 SQVTM and CDR2 ANQGSEA. CDR3 DNA sequence: TGCAGCGTTGAAGATTGGGGGGGCCCAGATACGCAGTATTTT. It yields the protein CSVEDWGGPDTQYF.

V usage is TRBV19 and J usage is TRBJ1-3; TRBD1 aligns across 8 bases. The germline V gene encodes CDR1 LNHDA and CDR2 SQIVND (reference sequence). This CDR3 is built from 15 residues. V gave up 4 bases and J gave up 1 base; unmatched junction bases: 3. CDR3 residues: CASSTRTGSGNTIYF. The CDR3 region has the DNA TGTGCCAGTAGTACCCGGACAGGGTCTGGAAACACCATATATTTT.

The genes are TRBV6-5 and TRBJ2-2, with D perhaps matching TRBD1 (5 bases). This CDR3 has 14 residues. Germline lookup yields CDR1 MNHEY and CDR2 SVGAGI. Trimming cost V 0 bases and J 6 bases, with 8 bases left between them. This chain's CDR3 is CASSYSGLAGELFF. The CDR3 DNA sequence: TGTGCCAGCAGTTACTCGGGGCTAGCCGGGGAGCTGTTTTTT.

The rearrangement uses TRBV7-2 and TRBJ2-1; D is unresolved. The CDR3 runs 12 residues. In germline, CDR1 is SGHTA, CDR2 FQGNSA. V shed 5 bases and J shed 10 bases, with 12 bases lying between them. The CDR3: CASSSYTSEQFF. CDR3 DNA: TGTGCCAGCAGCAGCTATACTTCGGAGCAGTTCTTC.

The chain recombines TRBV5-1 with TRBJ1-1; 7 bases align to TRBD1. The CDR3 totals 15 residues. Germline CDR1 and CDR2: SGHRS and YFSETQ. After removal of 0 bases from V and 5 bases from J, the junction contained 7 bases not matched to a gene. DNA of the CDR3: TGCGCCAGCAGCTTGGGAAACAGGGGAGGTACTGAAGCTTTCTTT. It specifies CASSLGNRGGTEAFF.

This clone has a single count. The rearrangement uses TRBV18 and TRBJ2-2; 9 bases match TRBD1. The CDR3 contains 15 residues. The junction had 2 bases not matched to a gene; V was cut back by 2 bases and J by 4 bases. CDR1 is KGHSH and CDR2 is LQKENI in the germline V gene. The CDR3 bases are TGTGCCAGCTCACCAACACAGGGGGCCACCGGGGAGCTGTTTTTT. The encoded protein is CASSPTQGATGELFF.

The rearrangement uses TRBV18 and TRBJ2-7; 13 bases fit TRBD2. CDR3 length: 15 amino acids. V was pared by 6 bases and J by 2 bases, with 4 bases of the junction left unmatched. The germline gives CDR1 KGHSH, CDR2 LQKENI. The CDR3 sequence: CASSPGLAGAYEQYF. The DNA of the CDR3 is TGTGCCAGCTCCCCCGGACTAGCGGGGGCCTACGAGCAGTACTTC.

CDR3 protein: CASSIELAQNEQFF. For the CDR3, the DNA is TGTGCCAGTAGTATAGAACTAGCGCAAAATGAGCAGTTCTTC. The J gene is TRBJ2-1, the V gene TRBV19, with 7 bases lining up with TRBD2. The CDR3 consists of 14 residues. CDR1 LNHDA and CDR2 SQIVND come from the germline V gene (reference sequence). The ends lost 0 bases at V and 7 bases at J; junction bases unmatched: 3.

The sample holds one count of this clone. The chain has TRBV6-5 and TRBJ1-1; D is unresolved. The V end was cut by 5 bases, the J end by 1 base, with 8 bases between. The CDR3 contains 13 residues. Per germline, CDR1 MNHEY and CDR2 SVGAGI. CDR3 sequence: CASSLMWNTEAFF. The CDR3 DNA is TGTGCCAGCAGTCTTATGTGGAACACTGAAGCTTTCTTT.

This chain joins TRBV10-2 and TRBJ1-4; tentatively, D is TRBD1 (6 bases). The CDR3 length is 15 residues. Per germline, CDR1 WSHSY and CDR2 SAAADI. Trimming removed 0 bases from V and 8 bases from J, with 13 bases in between. The CDR3 sequence: CASSESNRVVEKLFF. DNA for the CDR3: TGCGCCAGCAGTGAGTCGAACAGGGTAGTAGAAAAACTGTTTTTT.

The chain employs TRBV28 and TRBJ1-5; TRBD1 matches 7 bases. J gave up 2 bases and V 2 bases, and 3 bases lay outside the gene matches. Germline V gives CDR1 MDHEN, CDR2 SYDVKM. The CDR3 has 15 amino acids. CDR3: CASSLGGGGNQPQHF. The CDR3 nucleotides read TGTGCCAGCAGTTTAGGAGGGGGCGGCAATCAGCCCCAGCATTTT.

The chain combines TRBV7-6 with TRBJ1-1; the D is unclear. V lost 1 base, J lost 0 bases, and 18 bases lay in between. The CDR3 spans 18 residues. The germline CDR1 and CDR2 sequences are SGHVS and FNYEAQ. This CDR3 is CASSLDRAPGSMNTEAFF. The CDR3 DNA is TGTGCCAGCAGCTTAGACCGGGCCCCGGGGTCCATGAACACTGAAGCTTTCTTT.

This rearrangement joins TRBV28 to TRBJ1-5; the D is unclear. CDR1 is MDHEN, CDR2 SYDVKM, per germline. Trimming removed 6 bases at V and 2 bases at J, with 11 bases between. CDR3 length: 14 residues. The CDR3 reads CASSPDYGNQPQHF. The CDR3 coding sequence is TGTGCCAGCAGCCCTGACTACGGCAATCAGCCCCAGCATTTT. Based on the CDR3 plus reference TRBV28 and TRBJ1-5, the full variable domain is DVKVTQSSRYLVKRTGEKVFLECVQDMDHENMFWYRQDPGLGLRLIYFSYDVKMKEKGDIPEGYSVSREKKERFSLILESASTNQTSMYLCASSPDYGNQPQHFGDGTRLSIL.

The chain combines TRBV12-3 or TRBV12-4 with TRBJ2-2; D gene uncertain. CDR3 size: 11 residues. Trimming left V 6 bases short and J 3 bases short, with 2 bases between. Written as DNA, the CDR3 is TGTGCCAGCAGCTACACCGGGGAGCTGTTTTTT. It specifies CASSYTGELFF.

The chain joins TRBV5-1 to TRBJ1-6; no definite D call. The CDR3 spans 15 residues. Germline V gives CDR1 SGHRS, CDR2 YFSETQ. The ends were cut back, 4 bases at V and 6 bases at J, with 14 bases in the middle. CDR3 sequence: CASSVRETFNSPLHF. The DNA for the CDR3 is TGCGCCAGCAGCGTCCGGGAGACATTTAATTCACCCCTCCACTTT.

V is TRBV3-1 (or the pseudogene TRBV3-2) and J is TRBJ2-7, with D maybe TRBD1 (6 bases). The CDR3 has 15 residues. Germline V gene sequence: CDR1 LGHDT, CDR2 YNNKEL (reference sequence). V was pared by 10 bases and J by 0 bases, with 19 bases between. DNA for the CDR3: TGTGCCAACAAACACGAGGACAGATTCTCCTACGAGCAGTACTTC. It yields the protein CANKHEDRFSYEQYF.

This clone was detected only once. The gene calls are TRBV5-6 and TRBJ2-7; D is perhaps TRBD1 (5 bases). Trimming removed 6 bases at V and 3 bases at J, with 19 bases between. The germline CDR1 and CDR2 sequences are SGHDT and YYEEEE. This CDR3 comprises 15 residues. The CDR3 here is CASTSPKGKYYEQYF. CDR3 coding DNA: TGTGCCAGCACCTCCCCCAAGGGGAAATACTACGAGCAGTACTTC.

The chain carries TRBV5-1 and TRBJ1-4, with a tentative D call TRBD1 (5 bases). The CDR3 covers 16 residues. V was clipped by 4 bases and J by 3 bases, with 16 bases between them. Germline lookup yields CDR1 SGHRS and CDR2 YFSETQ. The CDR3 region has the DNA TGCGCCAGCAGCCCCGCAGGGATGGTCTCTAATGAAAAACTGTTTTTT. It codes for CASSPAGMVSNEKLFF.

This chain joins TRBV3-1 (or the pseudogene TRBV3-2) and TRBJ2-7, with D perhaps TRBD1 (6 bases). The CDR3 runs 15 residues. V was trimmed by 8 bases and J by 5 bases, leaving 22 bases between them. The germline gives CDR1 LGHDT, CDR2 YNNKEL (reference sequence). This CDR3 is CASSRQGPVRNEQYF. The CDR3 nucleotides are TGTGCCAGCTCACGGCAGGGGCCGGTAAGGAACGAGCAGTACTTC.